A selection of T cell receptor beta chains follows, all from one sample in a study of cytomegalovirus exposure and HLA in healthy donors. Repertoires were generated with immunoSEQ multiplex PCR, while TCRdb's copy carries only in-frame clones and drops some. The table has about 130,000 clones, about 78% seen once; the top ten hold 1% to 1.5%. The sequenced sample was PBMCs. These receptors originate from a man aged 45-65 years in good health and CMV-seronegative. The CDR3 runs from the conserved cysteine through the conserved F or W. The D gene is left open where the match is weak. Size is omitted from some rows. Given values are once, few, many or a class for expanded clones.

TRBV5-6	.	.	TRBJ1-5	CASSFWRRGSNQPQHF	TGTGCCAGCAGCTTCTGGAGACGTGGGAGCAATCAGCCCCAGCATTTT
TRBV2	TRBD2	.	TRBJ2-1	CASSEAGLSGNEQFF	TGTGCCAGCAGTGAAGCGGGACTATCGGGCAATGAGCAGTTCTTC
TRBV6-1	.	.	TRBJ2-5	CASSDGSVTETQYF	TGTGCCAGCAGTGACGGGTCCGTCACAGAGACCCAGTACTTC
TRBV5-1	TRBD1	few	TRBJ2-7	CASSSQGDEQYF	TGCGCCAGCAGCTCCCAGGGGGACGAGCAGTACTTC
TRBV10-1	TRBD1	.	TRBJ1-3	CASSESYGQGGSGNTIYF	TGCGCCAGCAGTGAGTCCTACGGACAGGGGGGCTCTGGAAACACCATATATTTT
TRBV29-1	.	.	TRBJ2-1	CSAQLFRGNEQFF	TGCAGCGCCCAACTTTTCCGAGGCAATGAGCAGTTCTTC
TRBV25-1	TRBD1	.	TRBJ2-3	CASSWTGRTDTQYF	TGTGCCAGCAGTTGGACAGGGAGAACAGATACGCAGTATTTT
TRBV6-5	TRBD1	.	TRBJ1-1	CASRRTGLNTEAFF	TGTGCCAGCAGGAGGACAGGCTTGAACACTGAAGCTTTCTTT
TRBV2	TRBD1	few	TRBJ1-2	CASSPYLTYRGGYTF	TGTGCCAGCAGTCCCTACCTCACATACAGGGGTGGCTACACCTTC
TRBV9	.	.	TRBJ2-3	CASSPGVFSTDTQYF	TGTGCCAGCAGCCCGGGGGTTTTCAGCACAGATACGCAGTATTTT
TRBV19	TRBD2	few	TRBJ2-7	CASAQTSGASYEQYF	TGTGCCAGCGCCCAGACTAGCGGAGCTTCCTACGAGCAGTACTTC
TRBV11-2	TRBD2	.	TRBJ2-3	CASSFRSGTRGTDTQYF	TGTGCCAGCAGCTTCAGATCGGGGACTAGGGGCACAGATACGCAGTATTTT
TRBV2	TRBD1	.	TRBJ2-2	CASSRTGPNTGELFF	TGTGCCAGCAGTCGGACAGGCCCGAACACCGGGGAGCTGTTTTTT
TRBV9	TRBD1	few	TRBJ1-2	CASSPGQGVQGYTF	TGTGCCAGCAGCCCGGGACAGGGGGTCCAGGGCTACACCTTC
TRBV20-1	.	.	TRBJ2-7	CSARSGTEQYF	TGCAGTGCCCGAAGTGGCACGGAGCAGTACTTC
TRBV14	.	.	TRBJ1-4	CASSRSGGATNEKLFF	TGTGCCAGCAGCCGCTCGGGGGGGGCCACTAATGAAAAACTGTTTTTT
TRBV2	.	.	TRBJ1-3	CASRRVSGNTIYF	TGTGCCAGCAGGCGAGTCTCTGGAAACACCATATATTTT
TRBV30	.	.	TRBJ1-5	CAWNEDDRPNQPQHF	TGTGCCTGGAACGAGGACGACAGACCCAATCAGCCCCAGCATTTT
TRBV7-3	.	.	TRBJ1-2	CASSRSGTLDGYTF	TGTGCCAGCAGCCGTTCCGGGACATTGGATGGCTACACCTTC
TRBV10-1	.	.	TRBJ2-7	CASSSLVPQEFDSHYEQYF	TGCGCCAGCTCCTCATTAGTGCCCCAAGAATTTGACAGCCACTACGAGCAGTACTTC
TRBV2	.	once	TRBJ2-5	CASSEEAAIQETQYF	TGTGCCAGCAGTGAAGAGGCAGCGATCCAAGAGACCCAGTACTTC
TRBV7-3	TRBD2	.	TRBJ2-7	CASRWNNTPGTSGSGAYEQYF	TGTGCCAGCAGATGGAACAATACTCCCGGGACTAGCGGGAGTGGGGCGTACGAGCAGTACTTC
TRBV6-6	.	.	TRBJ2-7	CASSSGVGGGGEQYF	TGTGCCAGCAGTTCAGGCGTAGGGGGAGGGGGCGAGCAGTACTTC
TRBV4-3	TRBD1	.	TRBJ1-5	CASSQELGTVYQPQHF	TGCGCCAGCAGCCAGGAGCTCGGGACAGTTTATCAGCCCCAGCATTTT
TRBV6-1	TRBD1	.	TRBJ2-5	CATILGQGQETQYF	TGTGCCACCATCCTGGGACAGGGTCAAGAGACCCAGTACTTC
TRBV28	.	.	TRBJ2-1	CASSTLGGSDEQFF	TGTGCCAGCAGTACCCTGGGGGGTTCCGATGAGCAGTTCTTC
TRBV18	.	.	TRBJ1-1	CASSPDRGGTEAFF	TGTGCCAGCTCACCGGACAGAGGAGGCACTGAAGCTTTCTTT
TRBV10-3	TRBD2	once	TRBJ2-1	CAISELREGGNEQFF	TGTGCCATCAGTGAGCTGCGGGAGGGCGGGAATGAGCAGTTCTTC
TRBV11-2	TRBD1	.	TRBJ1-5	CASSLRGLRDQPQHF	TGTGCCAGCAGTCTAAGGGGGCTCAGGGATCAGCCCCAGCATTTT
TRBV6-5	TRBD1	.	TRBJ1-2	CASSYSVGQGHGYTF	TGTGCCAGCAGTTACTCTGTGGGACAGGGCCATGGCTACACCTTC
TRBV19	.	.	TRBJ2-5	CASSIDWQGRETQYF	TGTGCCAGTAGTATAGATTGGCAGGGGCGGGAGACCCAGTACTTC
TRBV5-4	TRBD2	once	TRBJ2-1	CASSWTSGRAVINEQFF	TGTGCCAGCAGCTGGACTAGCGGGAGGGCCGTAATTAATGAGCAGTTCTTC
TRBV25-1	TRBD1	.	TRBJ2-1	CASAKSGGRGYNEQFF	TGTGCCAGCGCGAAATCAGGGGGCAGAGGCTACAATGAGCAGTTCTTC
TRBV6-1	.	few	TRBJ1-4	CASSVRTATNEKLFF	TGTGCCAGCAGTGTTAGGACAGCAACTAATGAAAAACTGTTTTTT
TRBV28	TRBD2	.	TRBJ2-7	CASSQGTSGTYEQYF	TGTGCCAGCAGCCAAGGGACTAGCGGGACCTACGAGCAGTACTTC
TRBV7-2	TRBD2	few	TRBJ2-4	CASSLVVAGPKNIQYF	TGTGCCAGCAGCTTAGTCGTAGCGGGGCCAAAAAACATTCAGTACTTC
TRBV7-3	.	.	TRBJ2-6	CASSSQPNSGANVLTF	TGTGCCAGCAGCTCACAGCCGAACTCTGGGGCCAACGTCCTGACTTTC
TRBV11-2	TRBD2	.	TRBJ2-7	CASSRTLAGGRQYF	TGTGCCAGCAGCCGAACCTTAGCGGGAGGAAGGCAGTACTTC
TRBV6-5	TRBD1	.	TRBJ2-5	CASSWTGKETQYF	TGTGCCAGCAGTTGGACAGGGAAAGAGACCCAGTACTTC
TRBV2	.	.	TRBJ2-3	CASSGQGPDTQYF	TGTGCCAGCAGTGGCCAGGGCCCCGATACGCAGTATTTT
TRBV7-9	TRBD2	.	TRBJ2-1	CASSLVSSGRYNEQFF	TGTGCCAGCAGCTTAGTGTCTAGCGGGAGGTACAATGAGCAGTTCTTC
TRBV5-1	TRBD1	.	TRBJ2-3	CASSVDRADTQYF	TGCGCCAGCAGCGTGGACAGGGCAGATACGCAGTATTTT
TRBV4-1	TRBD1	.	TRBJ1-2	CASSQGSGTGGGYGYTF	TGCGCCAGCAGCCAAGGTTCCGGGACAGGGGGCGGCTATGGCTACACCTTC
TRBV28	TRBD1	.	TRBJ1-5	CASSGRGTGTQPQHF	TGTGCCAGCAGTGGTCGTGGGACAGGGACCCAGCCCCAGCATTTT
TRBV10-1	.	.	TRBJ2-2	CASTIPASVRDTGELFF	TGCGCCAGCACCATCCCAGCGAGTGTTCGGGACACCGGGGAGCTGTTTTTT
TRBV30	TRBD1	.	TRBJ1-5	CAWSKTTGAPDAQPQHF	TGTGCCTGGAGTAAAACTACAGGGGCCCCGGACGCTCAGCCCCAGCATTTT
TRBV7-8	.	.	TRBJ2-3	CASSPLAGYTDTQYF	TGTGCCAGCAGCCCGTTGGCAGGGTACACAGATACGCAGTATTTT
TRBV2	.	many	TRBJ2-7	CASREGANEQYF	TGTGCCAGCAGGGAGGGGGCGAACGAGCAGTACTTC
TRBV6-1	.	few	TRBJ1-6	CASSEPVSYSPLHF	TGTGCCAGCAGTGAGCCAGTCTCTTATTCACCCCTCCACTTT
TRBV9	.	.	TRBJ1-3	CASSVGAGQRRNTIYF	TGTGCCAGCAGCGTAGGGGCAGGACAGAGAAGAAACACCATATATTTT
TRBV6-5	TRBD2	.	TRBJ2-1	CASKTVAGSGNEQLF	TGTGCCAGCAAAACCGTAGCGGGGTCTGGCAATGAGCAGCTCTTC
TRBV6-6	TRBD2	.	TRBJ2-2	CASTLTSGRAGELFF	TGTGCCAGCACTCTGACTAGCGGGAGGGCCGGGGAGCTGTTTTTT
TRBV28	.	.	TRBJ2-2	CASSLLGTHPMQLFF	TGTGCCAGCAGTTTATTAGGGACTCACCCTATGCAGCTGTTTTTT
TRBV29-1	.	.	TRBJ1-2	CSVARQAGYTF	TGCAGCGTTGCTCGCCAAGCAGGCTACACCTTC
TRBV18	.	.	TRBJ1-2	CASSLSQGYYGYTF	TGTGCCAGCTCACTCTCACAGGGTTACTATGGCTACACCTTC
TRBV11-2	TRBD1	.	TRBJ2-7	CASSVAGTGGSEQYF	TGTGCCAGCAGCGTAGCCGGGACAGGGGGCTCCGAGCAGTACTTC
TRBV30	TRBD1	.	TRBJ2-3	CAWSVGQGADTQYF	TGTGCCTGGAGTGTTGGGCAGGGGGCAGATACGCAGTATTTT
TRBV5-6	TRBD1	.	TRBJ1-2	CASTSGTGDYGYTF	TGTGCCAGCACTTCCGGGACAGGGGATTATGGCTACACCTTC
TRBV6-6	TRBD1	few	TRBJ2-1	CASTRGTELTNEQFF	TGTGCCAGCACCAGAGGGACAGAACTGACGAATGAGCAGTTCTTC